The rows below give T cell receptor beta chains drawn from one sample of a study of T-cell memory formation after mild COVID-19. TCRdb redid the calling of the 5' RACE reads with MiXCR, one entry per CDR3 protein. The table records 450,000 to 650,000 distinct CDR3 sequences, roughly 22% of them present only once. The source material was PBMCs or a T cell subset sorted from them (not recorded which). These receptors originate from an adult woman who had mild COVID-19 (a few samples of this study predate the infection). Cell type and time point are not known. Each CDR3 is given with its conserved first and last residue. A D gene is named only where the DNA matches it firmly. For some rows the clone size is stated as once, few or many, or as a class when expanded; others skip it.

CDR3 length | J gene | clone size | D gene | V gene | CDR3 protein | CDR3 DNA
15 | TRBJ2-1 | . | . | TRBV3-1 | CASSQNAGTYNEQFF | TGTGCCAGCAGCCAAAACGCAGGGACCTACAATGAGCAGTTCTTC
15 | TRBJ2-7 | . | . | TRBV5-1 | CASSLVASQSGEQYF | TGCGCCAGCAGCTTGGTCGCGAGCCAAAGCGGGGAGCAGTACTTC
13 | TRBJ1-1 | . | TRBD1 | TRBV19 | CASSGQGDTEAFF | TGTGCCAGTAGTGGACAGGGCGACACTGAAGCTTTCTTT
14 | TRBJ2-3 | . | . | TRBV5-1 | CASSRNRDTDTQYF | TGCGCCAGCAGCCGTAACAGGGATACAGATACGCAGTATTTT
12 | TRBJ2-5 | . | . | TRBV14 | CASSKGGETQYF | TGTGCCAGCAGCAAGGGGGGAGAGACCCAGTACTTC
15 | TRBJ2-7 | few | TRBD2 | TRBV9 | CASGPLAGGTYEQYF | TGTGCCAGCGGACCTCTAGCGGGAGGAACCTACGAGCAGTACTTC
12 | TRBJ2-3 | few | . | TRBV5-1 | CASSPVGNTQYF | TGCGCCAGCAGCCCGGTAGGGAATACGCAGTATTTT
15 | TRBJ2-2 | few | . | TRBV7-8 | CASLRVQQNTGELFF | TGTGCCAGCTTGCGTGTACAACAGAACACCGGGGAGCTGTTTTTT
16 | TRBJ2-3 | . | TRBD2 | TRBV6-1 | CASSGGTSGGGNTQYF | TGTGCCAGCAGCGGAGGGACTAGCGGGGGGGGTAATACGCAGTATTTT
14 | TRBJ1-2 | many | . | TRBV30 | CAWSVGRVDYGYTF | TGTGCCTGGAGTGTAGGCAGGGTTGACTATGGCTACACCTTC
15 | TRBJ2-5 | few | . | TRBV18 | CASSRSPIALETQYF | TGTGCCAGCTCACGATCCCCCATCGCTCTGGAGACCCAGTACTTC
16 | TRBJ2-1 | few | . | TRBV7-3 | CASSLGGPTEPYEQFF | TGTGCCAGCAGCTTAGGAGGTCCGACGGAGCCCTATGAGCAGTTCTTC
15 | TRBJ1-1 | many | TRBD1 | TRBV5-4 | CASSSTGGADTEAFF | TGTGCCAGCAGCTCTACAGGGGGCGCGGACACTGAAGCTTTCTTT
13 | TRBJ2-1 | . | . | TRBV19 | CASSIVGLDEQFF | TGTGCCAGTAGTATAGTGGGGCTGGATGAGCAGTTCTTC
18 | TRBJ2-3 | . | . | TRBV27 | CASSLSGPLGLHTDTQYF | TGTGCCAGCAGTTTATCTGGGCCCCTCGGGCTACACACGGATACGCAGTATTTT
14 | TRBJ2-7 | . | . | TRBV27 | CASRIQGGTYEQYF | TGTGCCAGCAGGATACAGGGGGGGACCTACGAGCAGTACTTC
15 | TRBJ2-5 | . | . | TRBV27 | CASSSGDRFSETQYF | TGTGCCAGCAGTTCTGGGGACCGATTTTCGGAGACCCAGTACTTC
15 | TRBJ2-2 | few | . | TRBV5-6 | CASSLDWVRAGELFF | TGTGCCAGCAGCTTGGACTGGGTTCGCGCCGGGGAGCTGTTTTTT
14 | TRBJ2-7 | few | . | TRBV7-9 | CASSHRDKYYEQYF | TGTGCCAGCAGCCACCGGGACAAGTACTACGAGCAGTACTTC
13 | TRBJ1-1 | . | . | TRBV28 | CASSFWGPTEAFF | TGTGCCAGCAGTTTTTGGGGTCCGACTGAAGCTTTCTTT
15 | TRBJ1-6 | . | . | TRBV5-1 | CASRSSGQYNSPLHF | TGCGCCAGCAGGTCTTCTGGACAGTATAATTCACCCCTCCACTTT
16 | TRBJ2-4 | few | . | TRBV5-6 | CASSLVSDLAKNIQYF | TGTGCCAGCAGCTTGGTTTCAGATCTAGCCAAAAACATTCAGTACTTC
17 | TRBJ2-2 | few | TRBD2 | TRBV11-2 | CASSLDILAGGLGELFF | TGTGCCAGCAGCTTAGATATTCTAGCGGGGGGCCTCGGGGAGCTGTTTTTT
16 | TRBJ1-5 | few | TRBD1 | TRBV20-1 | CSARDPGQGTYQPQHF | TGCAGTGCTAGAGACCCGGGACAGGGGACTTATCAGCCCCAGCATTTT
15 | TRBJ2-7 | few | . | TRBV6-5 | CASRAGQSASYEQYF | TGTGCCAGCAGGGCAGGACAGTCAGCCTCCTACGAGCAGTACTTC
15 | TRBJ1-6 | . | TRBD1 | TRBV27 | CASSRQGAYNSPLHF | TGTGCCAGCAGTAGACAGGGGGCTTATAATTCACCCCTCCACTTT
14 | TRBJ2-7 | many | . | TRBV4-1 | CASSPHGGAYEQYF | TGCGCCAGCAGCCCCCACGGAGGGGCCTACGAGCAGTACTTC
15 | TRBJ2-1 | . | TRBD2 | TRBV29-1 | CSVELPGLAGYEQFF | TGCAGCGTTGAACTTCCGGGACTAGCGGGGTACGAGCAGTTCTTC
18 | TRBJ2-5 | . | TRBD2 | TRBV20-1 | CSARVGTSGSLRRETQYF | TGCAGTGCCCGGGTGGGGACTAGCGGGAGTCTGCGCCGAGAGACCCAGTACTTC
13 | TRBJ2-7 | . | . | TRBV7-2 | CASSFSTGYEQYF | TGTGCCAGCAGCTTTAGTACAGGCTACGAGCAGTACTTC
15 | TRBJ2-7 | . | . | TRBV28 | CASSPLGGSSYEQYF | TGTGCCAGCAGTCCGCTGGGAGGTAGCTCCTACGAGCAGTACTTC
16 | TRBJ2-1 | many | TRBD2 | TRBV12-3/TRBV12-4 | CASRPSAGGSYNEQFF | TGTGCCAGCAGGCCTTCAGCGGGAGGGTCCTACAATGAGCAGTTCTTC
14 | TRBJ2-3 | few | TRBD1 | TRBV5-1 | CASSARTGLDTQYF | TGCGCCAGCAGCGCACGGACAGGGTTAGATACGCAGTATTTT
19 | TRBJ1-2 | few | . | TRBV7-3 | CASSSRNWEVDLANYGYTF | TGTGCCAGCAGCTCAAGAAATTGGGAGGTAGACCTGGCTAACTATGGCTACACCTTC
17 | TRBJ2-1 | . | TRBD1 | TRBV7-3 | CASSPGQGQALYNEQFF | TGTGCCAGCAGCCCCGGACAGGGACAGGCCCTTTACAATGAGCAGTTCTTC
15 | TRBJ2-3 | . | TRBD2 | TRBV7-8 | CASSQYGTSGDTQYF | TGTGCCAGCAGCCAATACGGGACTAGCGGCGATACGCAGTATTTT
15 | TRBJ2-1 | few | . | TRBV27 | CASSSRQRIGNEQFF | TGTGCCAGCAGTTCGCGACAGAGGATTGGCAATGAGCAGTTCTTC
14 | TRBJ2-7 | few | . | TRBV29-1 | CSVVFIGEGYEQYF | TGCAGCGTTGTGTTTATCGGGGAAGGATACGAGCAGTACTTC
13 | TRBJ2-7 | . | . | TRBV18 | CASSGQEGYEQYF | TGTGCCAGCTCAGGGCAGGAGGGTTACGAGCAGTACTTC
13 | TRBJ2-5 | . | . | TRBV20-1 | CSANSGAGETQYF | TGCAGTGCCAACTCAGGAGCTGGGGAGACCCAGTACTTC
20 | TRBJ2-1 | . | TRBD2 | TRBV7-2 | CASSLGLVAALLALHNEQFF | TGTGCCAGCAGCTTAGGTCTCGTTGCCGCATTACTAGCGCTTCACAATGAGCAGTTCTTC
17 | TRBJ2-3 | . | TRBD2 | TRBV4-2 | CASSQAPTSGSTDTQYF | TGTGCCAGCAGCCAAGCACCGACTAGCGGGAGCACAGATACGCAGTATTTT
13 | TRBJ2-1 | few | . | TRBV7-9 | CASKIIQGREQFF | TGTGCCAGCAAGATAATACAGGGTCGCGAGCAGTTCTTC
14 | TRBJ2-3 | . | . | TRBV28 | CASRKDRTTDTQYF | TGTGCCAGCAGGAAGGACAGAACGACAGATACGCAGTATTTT
17 | TRBJ1-5 | many | . | TRBV6-2/TRBV6-3 | CASSYIRQDSPNQPQHF | TGTGCCAGCAGTTACATCCGACAGGACAGCCCCAATCAGCCCCAGCATTTT
15 | TRBJ2-2 | few | TRBD2 | TRBV5-1 | CASSSGTSDTGELFF | TGCGCCAGCAGCTCCGGGACTAGCGACACCGGGGAGCTGTTTTTT
15 | TRBJ1-1 | . | . | TRBV6-5 | CASSYGGGGRTEAFF | TGTGCCAGCAGTTATGGCGGGGGGGGTCGCACTGAAGCTTTCTTT
15 | TRBJ1-1 | few | . | TRBV6-6 | CASSYTTGRNTEAFF | TGTGCCAGCAGTTACACCACGGGGAGAAACACTGAAGCTTTCTTT
15 | TRBJ2-1 | . | TRBD2 | TRBV4-3 | CASSQRGLASNEQFF | TGCGCCAGCAGCCAACGCGGACTAGCGTCCAATGAGCAGTTCTTC
11 | TRBJ2-7 | few | . | TRBV29-1 | CSVTSSYEQYF | TGCAGCGTGACTAGCTCCTACGAGCAGTACTTC
16 | TRBJ2-2 | . | . | TRBV7-8 | CASSLGWHLNTGELFF | TGTGCCAGCAGCTTAGGTTGGCACCTGAACACCGGGGAGCTGTTTTTT
17 | TRBJ2-3 | . | TRBD2 | TRBV11-2 | CASSLRLRTSHTDTQYF | TGTGCCAGCAGCCTTCGCCTGAGGACTAGTCACACAGATACGCAGTATTTT
15 | TRBJ1-1 | . | . | TRBV7-3 | CASSLIPGGWTEAFF | TGTGCCAGCAGCTTAATCCCCGGAGGTTGGACTGAAGCTTTCTTT
15 | TRBJ2-2 | few | TRBD1 | TRBV13 | CASSRLDRDTGELFF | TGTGCCAGCAGTCGCCTAGACAGGGACACCGGGGAGCTGTTTTTT
15 | TRBJ1-3 | . | . | TRBV7-9 | CASTSGGSSGNTIYF | TGTGCCAGCACCTCAGGTGGTAGCTCTGGAAACACCATATATTTT
17 | TRBJ2-7 | few | . | TRBV6-2/TRBV6-3 | CASSSVGLVGGPYEQYF | TGTGCCAGCAGTTCCGTAGGTTTGGTGGGGGGACCCTACGAGCAGTACTTC
15 | TRBJ1-5 | few | . | TRBV20-1 | CSARRDTDSNQPQHF | TGCAGTGCTAGGAGGGACACAGATAGCAATCAGCCCCAGCATTTT